Below, 8 T cell receptor beta chains from the same sample are listed, as sequenced in a study of early T cells in non-severe SARS-CoV-2 infection. TCRdb passed the 5' RACE reads through MiXCR, listing each CDR3 protein once. Of about 61,000 distinct CDR3 sequences detected, about 12% appear once; the ten largest clones hold 1.2%. Specimen: whole blood, collected at baseline. The source of these receptors is an adult who was a healthcare worker with PCR-confirmed SARS-CoV-2 infection or an uninfected control (not recorded which). The donor label of this sample is uncertain.

This clonotype was seen a handful of times. The J gene is TRBJ1-4, the V gene TRBV9; D unresolved. This CDR3 comprises 13 residues. CDR1 SGDLS and CDR2 YYNGEE come from the germline V gene. V lost 4 bases to trimming and J lost 8 bases, with 12 bases between them. CDR3 loop: CASSKEAGEKLFF. As DNA, the CDR3 is TGTGCCAGCAGCAAAGAGGCGGGGGAAAAACTGTTTTTT.

This clonotype was recorded many times. The chain links TRBV11-2 to TRBJ1-1, with 8 bases fitting TRBD1. V was pared by 5 bases and J by 4 bases, with 6 bases of the junction left unmatched. The germline V gene has CDR1 SGHAT and CDR2 FQNNGV. This CDR3 spans 14 amino acids. This CDR3 reads CASSIYTGGTEAFF. CDR3 coding DNA: TGTGCCAGCAGCATCTATACAGGGGGCACTGAAGCTTTCTTT.

This clonotype has a handful of counts. This sequence joins TRBV6-5 and TRBJ1-2; no clear D gene. V gave up 0 bases and J gave up 5 bases, with 10 bases separating them. The CDR3 contains 14 residues. Germline-derived CDR1 and CDR2 are MNHEY and SVGAGI. This CDR3 reads CASSYSGRDYGYTF. DNA of the CDR3: TGTGCCAGCAGTTACTCGGGAAGGGATTATGGCTACACCTTC.

This clonotype has only a few counts. The genes are TRBV10-2 and TRBJ1-2; possible D gene TRBD1, 5 bases. This CDR3 spans 13 amino acids. Germline V CDR1 and CDR2: WSHSY, SAAADI. V lost 4 bases to trimming and J lost 8 bases, with 14 bases between them. The CDR3 nucleotides are TGCGCCAGCAGTGTGGGGGATGCGAAGGGCTACACCTTC. Translating it yields CASSVGDAKGYTF.

In this sample, this clonotype turned up a few times. The V and J genes are TRBV4-1 and TRBJ1-5, with unresolved D. Germline lookup yields CDR1 MGHRA and CDR2 YSYEKL. The CDR3 is 14 residues long. Trimming took 0 bases from V and 3 from J, leaving 6 bases between them. CDR3 in DNA: TGCGCCAGCAGCCAAGAGTCGGCCAATCAGCCCCAGCATTTT. Encoded protein: CASSQESANQPQHF.

The chain employs TRBV19 and TRBJ2-5; D gene uncertain. V was clipped by 10 bases and J by 2 bases, with 14 bases between them. Germline V gene data show CDR1 as LNHDA and CDR2 as SQIVND (reference sequence). This CDR3 region has 13 residues. This CDR3 is CATARTIQETQYF. In DNA form, the CDR3 reads TGTGCCACCGCAAGGACGATTCAAGAGACCCAGTACTTC.

This clonotype was counted many times. This chain uses TRBV6-1 with TRBJ2-2; TRBD2 aligns across 8 bases. Germline CDR1 is MNHNS and CDR2 is SASEGT. The CDR3 is 15 amino acids. V lost 5 bases and J lost 4; bases outside the gene matches: 6. This chain's CDR3 is CASSLRLASTGELFF. The CDR3 DNA is TGTGCCAGCAGTCTTCGACTAGCGAGCACCGGGGAGCTGTTTTTT.

This clonotype has more than one count but fewer than ten. V and J are TRBV7-2 and TRBJ2-1; 9 positions agree with TRBD1. The ends lost 5 bases at V and 4 bases at J; junction bases unmatched: 9. Germline CDR1 SGHTA, CDR2 FQGNSA. The CDR3 loop spans 16 amino acids. The CDR3 coding sequence is TGTGCCAGCAGCCGAGTATCCGGGACAGGGTACAATGAGCAGTTCTTC. This gives the protein CASSRVSGTGYNEQFF.